This TCR beta chain was obtained from a study of shared clonotypes between healthy human individuals. The overall study: Three plates each covered CD4 naive and memory; CD8 naive two, CD8 memory one. Regarding the study as a whole: Naive subsets generally exceeded memory subsets in estimated richness.

The study enrolled healthy HIV-negative adults without recent acute infections or vaccinations as donors. The CDR3 runs 13 residues. Germline assignment: CDR1 MDHEN and CDR2 SYDVKM. The V end lost 5 bases, the J end lost 1 base, and 8 bases lay between the germline ends. For this clone: Its antigen is unknown.

As handled by the study authors: Junction-only immunoSEQ data arrived without quality scores, meaning filtering differed. Here immunoSEQ multiplex PCR was the method, and the copy in TCRdb shows in-frame clones only, minus some. D and trimming come from the DNA, and the V and J calls and clone size come from that table. The sample shows under 2,500,000 clones, around 95% of them seen only once. The material sequenced was naive CD4+ T cells sorted from blood. Subset defined: CD45RA+ positively selected. This clonotype was sampled from a man aged 18 to 30 in good health. This rearrangement joins TRBV28 to TRBJ2-5; D remains ambiguous. The CDR3 reads CASSRAGQETQYF. CDR3 coding DNA: TGTGCCAGCAGTCGAGCAGGCCAAGAGACCCAGTACTTC.